Presented here are 7 T cell receptor beta chains from one specimen sequenced in a study of human T cells and chemical hapten exposure. Regarding time point: patch test 3, about 24 weeks after DPC sensitization. Noted treatment: therapeutic diphenylcyclopropenone sensitization with weekly scalp DPC. One entry per CDR3 protein, called by TCRdb with MiXCR from the RACE reads. The sample yields roughly 130,000 distinct CDR3 sequences, roughly 10% seen once. The material sequenced was whole blood, taken in connection with sensitization to the hapten diphenylcyclopropenone (DPC). These receptors all stem from a woman aged 50 to 60 with alopecia areata. Some clones in this sample may be carry-over from other donors' samples.

This clonotype was found a few times. The J gene is TRBJ1-5, the V gene TRBV6-1; 7 positions match TRBD1. Germline loops: CDR1 MNHNS, CDR2 SASEGT. The CDR3 is 15 residues long. V dropped 5 bases and J dropped 4; count of bases not matched to a gene: 8. Here the CDR3 DNA reads TGTGCCAGCAGTTCTTGGACAGGTAGTAATCAGCCCCAGCATTTT. It codes for CASSSWTGSNQPQHF.

The chain uses TRBV20-1 and TRBJ2-2; tentative D call: TRBD2 (5 bases). The CDR3 is 16 amino acids. Germline V lookup: CDR1 DFQATT, CDR2 SNEGSKA (reference sequence). The V end lost 0 bases, the J end lost 1 base, and 12 bases lay between the germline ends. This CDR3 reads CSARDQKRRNTGELFF. Here the CDR3 DNA reads TGCAGTGCTAGAGATCAAAAGCGGCGGAACACCGGGGAGCTGTTTTTT.

This clonotype was found many times. The chain couples TRBV6-2 or TRBV6-3 to TRBJ2-7; D not resolved. Trimming pared 7 bases from V and 3 bases from J, leaving 13 bases between. Per the germline V gene, CDR1 is MNHEY and CDR2 is SVGEGT. CDR3 length equals 13 residues. The CDR3: CASNRPIDYEQYF. In DNA form, the CDR3 reads TGTGCCAGCAATCGGCCGATTGACTACGAGCAGTACTTC.

The CDR3 nucleotides are TGTGCCAGCAGTGAAGGAAGGGTAGCGAATGAAAAACTGTTTTTT. Protein sequence: CASSEGRVANEKLFF. The chain uses TRBV2 and TRBJ1-4, with unresolved D. V was pared by 1 base and J by 5 bases, with 11 bases between. The germline CDR1 and CDR2 sequences are SNHLY and FYNNEI. The CDR3 totals 15 residues.

This clonotype was detected a few times. The chain carries TRBV5-1 and TRBJ2-4; 12 bases match TRBD2. J gave up 9 bases and V 1 base, and 14 bases lay outside the gene matches. Looked up from germline, CDR1 is SGHRS and CDR2 is YFSETQ. CDR3 length: 18 residues. CDR3 nucleotides: TGCGCCAGCAGCTTGTTGACAGCTAGCGGGAGGGCCACGGGCATTCAGTACTTC. As protein: CASSLLTASGRATGIQYF. Complete variable domain (other parts from reference TRBV5-1 and TRBJ2-4): KAGVTQTPRYLIKTRGQQVTLSCSPISGHRSVSWYQQTPGQGLQFLFEYFSETQRNKGNFPGRFSGRQFSNSRSEMNVSTLELGDSALYLCASSLLTASGRATGIQYFGAGTRLSVL.

This clonotype was counted between two and nine times. The chain employs TRBV28 and TRBJ2-7; 7 bases are shared with TRBD2. The CDR3 contains 13 residues. CDR1 is MDHEN and CDR2 is SYDVKM in the germline V gene. V trimming: 4 bases; J trimming: 5 bases; junction bases outside the gene matches: 5. This chain's CDR3 is CASSYAGTNEQYF. In DNA, the CDR3 is TGTGCCAGCAGTTACGCCGGGACTAACGAGCAGTACTTC.

This clonotype turned up a few times. The chain recombines TRBV7-9 with TRBJ2-3, with D perhaps being TRBD1 or TRBD2 (6 bases each). Trimming pared 2 bases from V and 3 bases from J, leaving 9 bases between. CDR3 size: 14 residues. CDR1 and CDR2 from the germline V gene are SEHNR and FQNEAQ (reference sequence). The CDR3 loop is CASSLPGATDTQYF. The CDR3 nucleotides are TGTGCCAGCAGCTTACCGGGGGCTACAGATACGCAGTATTTT.